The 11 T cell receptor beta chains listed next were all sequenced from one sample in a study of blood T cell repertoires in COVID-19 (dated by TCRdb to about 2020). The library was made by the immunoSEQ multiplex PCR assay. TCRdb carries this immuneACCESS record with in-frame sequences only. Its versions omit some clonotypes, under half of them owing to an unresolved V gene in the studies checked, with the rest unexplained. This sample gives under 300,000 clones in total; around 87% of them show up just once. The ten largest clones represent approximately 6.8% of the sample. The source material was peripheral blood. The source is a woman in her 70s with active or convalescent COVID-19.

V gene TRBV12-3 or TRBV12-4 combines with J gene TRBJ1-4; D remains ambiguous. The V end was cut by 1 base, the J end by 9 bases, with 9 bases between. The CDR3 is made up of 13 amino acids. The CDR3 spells CASSLDPRKKLFF. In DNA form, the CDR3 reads TGTGCCAGCAGTTTAGACCCCAGAAAAAAACTGTTTTTT.

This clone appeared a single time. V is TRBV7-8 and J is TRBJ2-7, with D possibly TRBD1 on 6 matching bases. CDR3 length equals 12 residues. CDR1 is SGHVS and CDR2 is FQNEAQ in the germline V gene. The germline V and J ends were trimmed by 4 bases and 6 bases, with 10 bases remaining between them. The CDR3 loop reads CASSYQQGEQYF. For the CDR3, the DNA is TGTGCCAGCAGCTACCAACAGGGCGAGCAGTACTTC.

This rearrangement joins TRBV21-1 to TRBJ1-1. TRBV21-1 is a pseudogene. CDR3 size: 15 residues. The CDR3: CASRHPSGVNTEAFF. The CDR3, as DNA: TGTGCCAGTCGTCATCCCTCCGGGGTGAACACTGAAGCTTTCTTT.

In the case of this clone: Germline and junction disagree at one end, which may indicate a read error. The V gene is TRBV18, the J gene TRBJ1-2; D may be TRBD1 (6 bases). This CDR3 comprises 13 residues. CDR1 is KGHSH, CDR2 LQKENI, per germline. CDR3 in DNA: TGTGCCAGCTCGCCACCGAGCAGGGGAGGGCCGACCTTC. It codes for CASSPPSRGGPTF.

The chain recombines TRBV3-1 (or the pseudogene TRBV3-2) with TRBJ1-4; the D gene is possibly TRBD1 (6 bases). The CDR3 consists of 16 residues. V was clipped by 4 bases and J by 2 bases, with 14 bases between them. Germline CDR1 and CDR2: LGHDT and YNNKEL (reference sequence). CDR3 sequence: CASSLNRDTTNEKLFF. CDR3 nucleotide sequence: TGTGCCAGCAGCCTAAACCGGGACACCACTAATGAAAAACTGTTTTTT.

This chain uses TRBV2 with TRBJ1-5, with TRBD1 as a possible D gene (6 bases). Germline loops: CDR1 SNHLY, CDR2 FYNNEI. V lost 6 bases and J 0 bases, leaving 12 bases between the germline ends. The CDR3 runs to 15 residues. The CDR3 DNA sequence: TGTGCCAGCAGCCCAGGACAGTATAGCAATCAGCCCCAGCATTTT. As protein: CASSPGQYSNQPQHF. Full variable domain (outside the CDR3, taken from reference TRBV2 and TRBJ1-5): EPEVTQTPSHQVTQMGQEVILRCVPISNHLYFYWYRQILGQKVEFLVSFYNNEISEKSEIFDDQFSVERPDGSNFTLKIRSTKLEDSAMYFCASSPGQYSNQPQHFGDGTRLSIL.

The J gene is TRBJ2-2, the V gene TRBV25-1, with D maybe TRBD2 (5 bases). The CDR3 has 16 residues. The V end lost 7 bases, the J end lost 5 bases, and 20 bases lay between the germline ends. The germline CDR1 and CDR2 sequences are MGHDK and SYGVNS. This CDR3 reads CASTPPGRRGTGELFF. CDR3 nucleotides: TGTGCCAGCACTCCCCCGGGCCGACGAGGGACCGGGGAGCTGTTTTTT.

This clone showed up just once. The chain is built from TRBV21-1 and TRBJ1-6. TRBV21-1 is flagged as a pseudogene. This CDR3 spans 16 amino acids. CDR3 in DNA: TGTGCCAGCAGCAAAGGAGGACTGTTCTATAATTCACCCCTCCACTTT. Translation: CASSKGGLFYNSPLHF.

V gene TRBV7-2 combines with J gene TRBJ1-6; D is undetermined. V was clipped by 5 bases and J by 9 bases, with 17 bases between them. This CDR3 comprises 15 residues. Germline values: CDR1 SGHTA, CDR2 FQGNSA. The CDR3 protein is CASSGRLGSGSPLHF. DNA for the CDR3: TGTGCCAGCAGCGGGAGACTAGGTTCGGGTTCACCCCTCCACTTT.

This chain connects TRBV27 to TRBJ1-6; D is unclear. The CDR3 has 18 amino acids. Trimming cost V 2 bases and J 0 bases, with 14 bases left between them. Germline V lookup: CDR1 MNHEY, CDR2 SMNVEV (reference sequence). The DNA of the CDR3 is TGTGCCAGCAGTTTAAAGGCACAGAGTAGCTCCTATAATTCACCCCTCCACTTT. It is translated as CASSLKAQSSSYNSPLHF.

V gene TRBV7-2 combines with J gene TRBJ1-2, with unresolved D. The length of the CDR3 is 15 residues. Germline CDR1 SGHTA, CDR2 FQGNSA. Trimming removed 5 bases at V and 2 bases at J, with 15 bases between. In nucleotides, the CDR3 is TGTGCCAGCAGCCTATGGTACGGGTACAACTATGGCTACACCTTC. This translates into CASSLWYGYNYGYTF.